Below are 9 T cell receptor beta chains sequenced from a single sample in a study of shared clonotypes between healthy human individuals. Profiling relied on immunoSEQ multiplex PCR, and the TCRdb table lists in-frame clones only, not all of them. The table includes around 1,900,000 clones, 93% detected once. Positively selected for CCR7, the CD45RO-negative cells used as naive CD8 cells excluded terminally differentiated effector memory CD45RA+ cells. The sequenced sample was naive CD8+ T cells from PBMCs. The source is a man aged 18-30 years in good health. Some clones in this sample may be carry-over from other donors' samples.

The J gene is TRBJ1-1, the V gene TRBV25-1; a weak D match, TRBD1 (6 bases). V was clipped by 1 base and J by 2 bases, with 17 bases between them. Germline assignment: CDR1 MGHDK and CDR2 SYGVNS. The length of the CDR3 is 17 residues. DNA for the CDR3: TGTGCCAGCAGTGAATGGGACTCCGGGACACGTAACACTGAAGCTTTCTTT. Translated, it gives CASSEWDSGTRNTEAFF.

This chain uses TRBV7-3 with TRBJ2-5; 11 bases are a match to TRBD2. Trimming cost V 4 bases and J 9 bases; bases outside gene matches: 13. CDR1 is SGHTA and CDR2 is FQGTGA in the germline V gene. The CDR3 contains 16 residues. The CDR3 loop reads CASSSVAGGVQGPQYF. The DNA for the CDR3 is TGTGCCAGCAGCTCCGTAGCGGGAGGGGTCCAGGGGCCCCAGTACTTC.

V usage is TRBV27 and J usage is TRBJ1-4; no reliable D call. CDR3 length: 14 residues. The V end lost 7 bases, the J end lost 3 bases, and 12 bases lay between the germline ends. Germline V gives CDR1 MNHEY, CDR2 SMNVEV (reference sequence). CDR3: CASTLLGSNEKLFF. CDR3 DNA: TGTGCCAGCACCTTATTGGGGTCTAATGAAAAACTGTTTTTT.

The CDR3, as DNA: TGTGCCTGGGTAGCGGTCCTTAGCACAGATACGCAGTATTTT. It translates to CAWVAVLSTDTQYF. The chain couples TRBV30 to TRBJ2-3; D is perhaps TRBD2 (6 bases). The germline V and J ends were trimmed by 5 bases and 0 bases, with 12 bases remaining between them. From germline, CDR1 is GTSNPN and CDR2 SVGIG (reference sequence). CDR3 length equals 14 residues.

This clone appeared once. V gene TRBV7-3 combines with J gene TRBJ2-1; 15 nucleotides line up with TRBD2. The length of the CDR3 is 16 residues. J gave up 5 bases and V 5 bases, and 4 bases lay outside the gene matches. The germline gives CDR1 SGHTA, CDR2 FQGTGA. As DNA, the CDR3 is TGTGCCAGCAGCCGGACTAGCGGGAGGGTTCACAATGAGCAGTTCTTC. Encoded protein: CASSRTSGRVHNEQFF.

This chain connects TRBV7-6 to TRBJ1-2, with D maybe TRBD1 (5 bases). V shed 5 bases and J shed 1 base, with 14 bases lying between them. The V gene's germline CDR1 is SGHVS and CDR2 FNYEAQ. This CDR3 is 15 amino acids long. This CDR3 reads CASSLGVGGNYGYTF. CDR3 in DNA: TGTGCCAGCAGCCTCGGTGTGGGGGGTAACTATGGCTACACCTTC.

The chain carries TRBV27 and TRBJ2-1; D might be TRBD1 (6 bases). V was clipped by 8 bases and J by 0 bases, with 14 bases between them. This CDR3 has 15 residues. CDR1 MNHEY and CDR2 SMNVEV come from the germline V gene (reference sequence). Here the CDR3 DNA reads TGTGCCAGCGCCTTTACAGGGAGCTCCTACAATGAGCAGTTCTTC. Encoded protein: CASAFTGSSYNEQFF.

The rearrangement joins TRBV4-1 to TRBJ2-6; D may be TRBD1 or TRBD2 (5 bases each). V was clipped by 0 bases and J by 0 bases, with 9 bases between them. CDR3 length: 17 residues. Germline CDR1 and CDR2: MGHRA and YSYEKL. The CDR3 region is CASSQDWDLSGANVLTF. DNA for the CDR3: TGCGCCAGCAGCCAAGACTGGGACCTCTCTGGGGCCAACGTCCTGACTTTC.

This clone was observed a handful of times. The chain recombines TRBV30 with TRBJ1-1, with 8 positions matching TRBD1. The CDR3 loop spans 14 amino acids. Looked up from germline, CDR1 is GTSNPN and CDR2 is SVGIG (reference sequence). The V gene end was trimmed by 2 bases and the J gene end by 5 bases; junction bases not matched to a gene: 7. CDR3 residues: CAWSPTGGGTEAFF. In DNA, the CDR3 is TGTGCCTGGAGTCCCACAGGGGGTGGGACTGAAGCTTTCTTT.